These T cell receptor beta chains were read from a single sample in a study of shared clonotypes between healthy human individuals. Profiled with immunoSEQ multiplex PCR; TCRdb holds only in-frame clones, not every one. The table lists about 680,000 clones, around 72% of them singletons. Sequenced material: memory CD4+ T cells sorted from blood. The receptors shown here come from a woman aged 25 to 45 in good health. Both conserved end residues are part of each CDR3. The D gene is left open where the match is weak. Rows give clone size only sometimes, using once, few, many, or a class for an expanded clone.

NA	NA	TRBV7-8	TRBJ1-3	TGTGCCAGCAGCTTAGGATCCGCAAGCTCTGGAAACACCATATATTTT	CASSLGSASSGNTIYF
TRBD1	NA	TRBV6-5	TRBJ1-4	TGTGCCAGCAGTTACTCGAACAGGGGGTATGAAAAACTGTTTTTT	CASSYSNRGYEKLFF
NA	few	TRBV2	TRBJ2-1	TGTGCCAGCCTGAACGGACAGATATACAATGAGCAGTTCTTC	CASLNGQIYNEQFF
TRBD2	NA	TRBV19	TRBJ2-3	TGTGCCAGTAGGACCGGGACTAGCGGGATTGGAGGCACAGATACGCAGTATTTT	CASRTGTSGIGGTDTQYF
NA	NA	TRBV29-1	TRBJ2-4	TGCAGCGTCGCTCCCTGGACGGGCGCCAACATTCAGTACTTC	CSVAPWTGANIQYF
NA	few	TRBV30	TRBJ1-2	TGTGCCTGGAGTAGTCCACGAGCGTACACCTTC	CAWSSPRAYTF
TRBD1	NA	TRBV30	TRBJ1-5	TGTGCCTGGAACAGGGGCAGGGGAAATCAGCCCCAGCATTTT	CAWNRGRGNQPQHF
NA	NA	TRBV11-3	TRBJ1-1	TGTGCCAGCAGCCCCTCCTCCACGAACACTGAAGCTTTCTTT	CASSPSSTNTEAFF
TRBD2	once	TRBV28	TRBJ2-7	TGTGCCATCATGAGGGCGGGAGCTCCAGCCTACGAGCAGTACTTC	CAIMRAGAPAYEQYF
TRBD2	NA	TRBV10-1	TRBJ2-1	TGCGCCAGCAGGGGACTAGCGGGAGGAATCTCCTACAATGAGCAGTTCTTC	CASRGLAGGISYNEQFF
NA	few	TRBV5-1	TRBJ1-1	TGCGCCAGCAGCTTGGAGTATGAGGGAACTGAAGCTTTCTTT	CASSLEYEGTEAFF